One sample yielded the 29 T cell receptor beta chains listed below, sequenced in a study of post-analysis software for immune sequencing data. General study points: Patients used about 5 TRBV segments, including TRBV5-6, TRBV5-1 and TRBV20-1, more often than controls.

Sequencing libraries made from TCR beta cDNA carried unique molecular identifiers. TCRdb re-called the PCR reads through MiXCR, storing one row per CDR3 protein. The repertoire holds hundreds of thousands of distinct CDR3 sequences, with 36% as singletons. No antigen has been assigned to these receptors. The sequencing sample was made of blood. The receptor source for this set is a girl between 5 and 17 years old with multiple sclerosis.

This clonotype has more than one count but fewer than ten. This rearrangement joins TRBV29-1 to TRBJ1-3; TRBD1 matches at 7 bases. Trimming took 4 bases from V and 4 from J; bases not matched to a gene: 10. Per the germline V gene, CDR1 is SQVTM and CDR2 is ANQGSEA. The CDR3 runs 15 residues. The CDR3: CSVALRAGGGNTIYF. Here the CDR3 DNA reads TGCAGCGTTGCCCTGCGGGCAGGGGGAGGAAACACCATATATTTT.

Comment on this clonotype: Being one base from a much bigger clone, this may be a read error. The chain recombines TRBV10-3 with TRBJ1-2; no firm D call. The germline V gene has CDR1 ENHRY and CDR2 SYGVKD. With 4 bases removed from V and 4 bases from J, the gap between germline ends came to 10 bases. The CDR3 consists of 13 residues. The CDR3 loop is CAISGTASYGYTF. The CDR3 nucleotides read TGTGCCATCAGTGGGACGGCCAGCTATGGCTACACCTTC.

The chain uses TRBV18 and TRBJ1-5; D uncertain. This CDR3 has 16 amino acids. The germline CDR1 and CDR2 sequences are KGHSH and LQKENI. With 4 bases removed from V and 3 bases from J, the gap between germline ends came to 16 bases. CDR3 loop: CASSLSLPGYNQPQHF. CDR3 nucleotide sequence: TGTGCCAGCTCACTCTCCCTACCGGGGTACAATCAGCCCCAGCATTTT.

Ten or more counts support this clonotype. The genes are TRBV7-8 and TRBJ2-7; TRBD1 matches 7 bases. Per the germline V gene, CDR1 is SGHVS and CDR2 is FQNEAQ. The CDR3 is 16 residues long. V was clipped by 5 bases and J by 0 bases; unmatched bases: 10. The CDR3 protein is CASSRKGQANSYEQYF. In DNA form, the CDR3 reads TGTGCCAGCAGCCGTAAAGGACAGGCGAACTCCTACGAGCAGTACTTC. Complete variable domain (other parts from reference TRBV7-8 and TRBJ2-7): GAGVSQSPRYKVAKRGQDVALRCDPISGHVSLFWYQQALGQGPEFLTYFQNEAQLDKSGLPSDRFFAERPEGSVSTLKIQRTQQEDSAVYLCASSRKGQANSYEQYFGPGTRLTVT.

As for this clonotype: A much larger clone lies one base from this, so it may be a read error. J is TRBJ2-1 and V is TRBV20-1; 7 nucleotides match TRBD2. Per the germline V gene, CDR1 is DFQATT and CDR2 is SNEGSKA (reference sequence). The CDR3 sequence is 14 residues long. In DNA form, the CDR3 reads TGCAGTGCTAGACCGGGACTACCGTACAATAAGCAGTTCTTC. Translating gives CSARPGLPYNKQFF.

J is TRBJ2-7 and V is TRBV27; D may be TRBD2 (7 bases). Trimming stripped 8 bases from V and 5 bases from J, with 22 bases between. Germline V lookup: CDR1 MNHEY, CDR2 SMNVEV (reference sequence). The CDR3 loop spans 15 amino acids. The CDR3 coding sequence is TGTGCCAGCCCGTTTGGCGGGGGCCCTCGGGACGAGCAGTACTTC. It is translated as CASPFGGGPRDEQYF.

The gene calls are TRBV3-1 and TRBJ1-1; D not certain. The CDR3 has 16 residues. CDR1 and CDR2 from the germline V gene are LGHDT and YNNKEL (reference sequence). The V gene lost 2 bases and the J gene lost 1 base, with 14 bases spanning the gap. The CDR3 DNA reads TGTGCCAGCAGCCAATTCGGTGTGGCGAAGAACACTGAAGCTTTCTTT. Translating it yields CASSQFGVAKNTEAFF.

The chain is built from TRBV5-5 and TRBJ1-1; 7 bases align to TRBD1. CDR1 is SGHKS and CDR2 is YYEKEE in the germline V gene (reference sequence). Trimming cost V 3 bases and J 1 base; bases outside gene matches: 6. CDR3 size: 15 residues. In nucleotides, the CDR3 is TGTGCCAGCAGCTCCACAGGGGTTCCGAACACTGAAGCTTTCTTT. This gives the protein CASSSTGVPNTEAFF.

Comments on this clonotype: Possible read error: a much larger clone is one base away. CDR3 in DNA: TGTGCCAGCAACTTAGTGCGGCAGTCCCACGAGCAGTACTTC. Protein: CASNLVRQSHEQYF. The chain has TRBV7-2 and TRBJ2-7; D gene unclear. There are 14 residues in the CDR3. Germline values: CDR1 SGHTA, CDR2 FQGNSA.

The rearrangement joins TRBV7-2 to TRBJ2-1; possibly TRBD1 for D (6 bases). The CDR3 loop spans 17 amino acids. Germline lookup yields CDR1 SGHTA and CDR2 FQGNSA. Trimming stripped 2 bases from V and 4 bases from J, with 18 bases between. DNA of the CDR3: TGTGCCAGCAGCTTATTTCACCGGGCAGGGGTTTACAATGAGCAGTTCTTC. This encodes CASSLFHRAGVYNEQFF.

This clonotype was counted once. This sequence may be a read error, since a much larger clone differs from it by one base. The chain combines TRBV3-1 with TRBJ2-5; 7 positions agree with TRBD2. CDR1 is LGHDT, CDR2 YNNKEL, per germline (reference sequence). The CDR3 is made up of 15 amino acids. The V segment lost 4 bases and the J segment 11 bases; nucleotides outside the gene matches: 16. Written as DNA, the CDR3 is TGTGCCAGCAGCCCCACTTCTCGACTAGCTATTGAGCAGTACTTC. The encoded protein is CASSPTSRLAIEQYF.

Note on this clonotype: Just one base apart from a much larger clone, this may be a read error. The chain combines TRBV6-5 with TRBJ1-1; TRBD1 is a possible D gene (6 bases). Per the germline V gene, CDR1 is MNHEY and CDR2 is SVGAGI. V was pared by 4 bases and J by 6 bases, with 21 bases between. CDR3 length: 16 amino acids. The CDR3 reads CASSFIRFGGPPEAFF. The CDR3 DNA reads TGTGCCAGCAGTTTCATACGTTTCGGGGGCCCCCCTGAAGCTTTCTTT.

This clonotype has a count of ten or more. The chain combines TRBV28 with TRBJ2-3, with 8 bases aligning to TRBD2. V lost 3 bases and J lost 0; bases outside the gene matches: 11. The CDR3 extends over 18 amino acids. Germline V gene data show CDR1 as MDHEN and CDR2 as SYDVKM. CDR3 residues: CASSLSWGGGTSTDTQYF. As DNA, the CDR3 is TGTGCCAGCAGTTTGTCCTGGGGCGGGGGGACTAGCACAGATACGCAGTATTTT.

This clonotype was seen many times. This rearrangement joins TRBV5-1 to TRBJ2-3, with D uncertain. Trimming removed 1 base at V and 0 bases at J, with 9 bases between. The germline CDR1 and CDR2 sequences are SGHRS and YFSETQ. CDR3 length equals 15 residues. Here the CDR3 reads CASSLQQTSTDTQYF. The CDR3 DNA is TGCGCCAGCAGCTTGCAACAGACTAGCACAGATACGCAGTATTTT. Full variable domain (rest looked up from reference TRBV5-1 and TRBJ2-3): KAGVTQTPRYLIKTRGQQVTLSCSPISGHRSVSWYQQTPGQGLQFLFEYFSETQRNKGNFPGRFSGRQFSNSRSEMNVSTLELGDSALYLCASSLQQTSTDTQYFGPGTRLTVL.

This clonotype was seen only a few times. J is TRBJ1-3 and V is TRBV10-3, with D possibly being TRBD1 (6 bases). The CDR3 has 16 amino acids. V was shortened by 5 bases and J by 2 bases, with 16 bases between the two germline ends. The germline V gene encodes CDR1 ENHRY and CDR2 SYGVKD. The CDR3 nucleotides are TGTGCCATCAGTTACAACCCGGACAGTCCTGGAAACACCATATATTTT. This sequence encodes CAISYNPDSPGNTIYF.

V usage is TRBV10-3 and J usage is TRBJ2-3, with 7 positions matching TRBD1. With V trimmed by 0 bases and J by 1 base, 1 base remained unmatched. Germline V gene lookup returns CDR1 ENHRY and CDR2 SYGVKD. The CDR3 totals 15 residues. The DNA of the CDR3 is TGTGCCATCAGTGAGTCTAGGGGGCGCACAGATACGCAGTATTTT. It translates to CAISESRGRTDTQYF.

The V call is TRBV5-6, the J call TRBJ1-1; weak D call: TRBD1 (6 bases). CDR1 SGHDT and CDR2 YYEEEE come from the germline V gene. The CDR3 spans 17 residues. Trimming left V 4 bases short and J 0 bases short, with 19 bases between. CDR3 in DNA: TGTGCCAGCAGCCTCAATAGGGGGTCATCGATGAACACTGAAGCTTTCTTT. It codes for CASSLNRGSSMNTEAFF.

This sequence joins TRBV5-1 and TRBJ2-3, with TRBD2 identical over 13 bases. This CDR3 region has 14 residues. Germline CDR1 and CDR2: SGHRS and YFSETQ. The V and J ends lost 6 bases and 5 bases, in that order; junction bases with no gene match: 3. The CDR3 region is CASTGLAGEDTQYF. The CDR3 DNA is TGCGCCAGCACAGGACTAGCGGGAGAAGATACGCAGTATTTT.

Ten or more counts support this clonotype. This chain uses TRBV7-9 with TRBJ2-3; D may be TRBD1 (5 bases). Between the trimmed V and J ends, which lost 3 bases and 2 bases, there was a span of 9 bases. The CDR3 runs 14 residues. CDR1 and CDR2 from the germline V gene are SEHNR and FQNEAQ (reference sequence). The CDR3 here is CASSFSRATDTQYF. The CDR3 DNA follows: TGTGCCAGCAGCTTTTCCAGGGCCACAGATACGCAGTATTTT.

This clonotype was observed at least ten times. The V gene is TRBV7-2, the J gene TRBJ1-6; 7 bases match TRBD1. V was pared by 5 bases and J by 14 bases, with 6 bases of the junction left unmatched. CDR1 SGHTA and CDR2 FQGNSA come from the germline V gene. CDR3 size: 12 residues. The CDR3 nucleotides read TGTGCCAGCAGCCGTCCTCAGGGGGCCCTCCACTTT. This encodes CASSRPQGALHF.

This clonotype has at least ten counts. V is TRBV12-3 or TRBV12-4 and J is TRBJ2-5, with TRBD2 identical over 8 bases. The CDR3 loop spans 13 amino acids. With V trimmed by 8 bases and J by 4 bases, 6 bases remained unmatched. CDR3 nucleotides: TGTGCCAGCCGACTGGCGGGGGGAGAGACCCAGTACTTC. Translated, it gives CASRLAGGETQYF.

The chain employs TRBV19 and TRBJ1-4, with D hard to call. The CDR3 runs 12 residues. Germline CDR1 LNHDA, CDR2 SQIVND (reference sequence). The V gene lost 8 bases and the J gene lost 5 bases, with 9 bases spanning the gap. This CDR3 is CASGQLNEKLFF. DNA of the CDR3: TGTGCCAGTGGGCAGTTAAATGAAAAACTGTTTTTT.

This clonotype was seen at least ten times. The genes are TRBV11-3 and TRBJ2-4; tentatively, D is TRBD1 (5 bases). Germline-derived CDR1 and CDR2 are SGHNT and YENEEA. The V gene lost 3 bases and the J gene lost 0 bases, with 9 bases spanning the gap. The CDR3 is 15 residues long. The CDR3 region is CASSLGDRAKNIQYF. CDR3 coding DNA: TGTGCCAGCAGCTTGGGTGACAGAGCCAAAAACATTCAGTACTTC.

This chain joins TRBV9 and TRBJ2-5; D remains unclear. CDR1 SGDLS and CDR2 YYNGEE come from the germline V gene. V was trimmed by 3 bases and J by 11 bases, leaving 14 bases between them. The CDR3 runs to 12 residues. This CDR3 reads CASSALYDEQYF. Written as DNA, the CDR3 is TGTGCCAGCAGCGCCCTTTATGATGAGCAGTACTTC.

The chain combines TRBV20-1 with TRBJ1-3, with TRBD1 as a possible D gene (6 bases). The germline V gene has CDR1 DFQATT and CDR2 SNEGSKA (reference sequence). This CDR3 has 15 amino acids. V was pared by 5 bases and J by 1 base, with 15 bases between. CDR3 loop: CSAASGTHSGNTIYF. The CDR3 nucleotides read TGCAGTGCTGCGTCCGGGACACATTCTGGAAACACCATATATTTT.

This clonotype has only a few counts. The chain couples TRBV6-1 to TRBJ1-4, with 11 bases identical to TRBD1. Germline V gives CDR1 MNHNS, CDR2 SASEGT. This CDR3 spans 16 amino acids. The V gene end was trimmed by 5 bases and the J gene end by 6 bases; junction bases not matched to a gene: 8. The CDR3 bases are TGTGCCAGCAGTCCGAACGGACAGGGGGCTTATGAAAAACTGTTTTTT. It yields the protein CASSPNGQGAYEKLFF.

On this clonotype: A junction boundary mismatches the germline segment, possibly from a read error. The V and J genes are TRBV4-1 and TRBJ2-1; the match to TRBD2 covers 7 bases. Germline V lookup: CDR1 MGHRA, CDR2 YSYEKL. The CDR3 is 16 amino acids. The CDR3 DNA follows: TGCGCCAGCAGTTCTCGTCAGCTCCGGGACTACGATGAGCAGTTCTTC. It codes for CASSSRQLRDYDEQFF.

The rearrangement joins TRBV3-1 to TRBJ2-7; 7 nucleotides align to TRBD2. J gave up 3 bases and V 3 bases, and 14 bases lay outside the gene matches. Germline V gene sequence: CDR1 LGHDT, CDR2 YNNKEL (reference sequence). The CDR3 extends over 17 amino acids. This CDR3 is CASSHLPRLREIYEQYF. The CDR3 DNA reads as TGTGCCAGCAGCCACCTTCCACGTCTGCGGGAGATCTACGAGCAGTACTTC.

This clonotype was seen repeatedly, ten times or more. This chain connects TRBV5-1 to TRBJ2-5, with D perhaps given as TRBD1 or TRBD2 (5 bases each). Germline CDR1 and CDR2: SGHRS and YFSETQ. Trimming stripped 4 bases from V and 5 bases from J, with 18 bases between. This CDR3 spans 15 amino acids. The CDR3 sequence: CASSDRDVGEETQYF. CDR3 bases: TGCGCCAGCAGCGACCGGGACGTTGGAGAGGAGACCCAGTACTTC.